The clone carrying this TCR beta chain was seen a handful of times. Its antigen remains unknown. These data belong to a study of stem cell transplantation in POMP-related autoinflammatory disease. Study overall: The study hypothesized thymoproteasome defects skew the TRB repertoire via impaired CD8+ selection.

Broader study findings: Patients with PRAID showed a restricted number of unique TRB V-J gene pairings. PRAID patients trended toward lower TRB diversity and higher clonality in all analyzed T-cell subsets.

The CDR3 is made up of 14 amino acids. CDR1 is MGHRA, CDR2 YSYEKL, per germline. Germline trimming cut 1 base from V and 9 bases from J; bases unmatched to any gene: 4. The table came from immunoSEQ multiplex PCR; TCRdb's copy has only in-frame clones and leaves some out. The data contain more than 25,000 clones, almost 90% of them singletons. PRAID combined immunodeficiency and autoinflammation. The chain employs TRBV4-1 and TRBJ2-1; TRBD1 aligns across 9 bases. The TCR sequence derives from a human donor with POMP-related autoinflammation and immune dysregulation (PRAID). Sequences were derived from CD4+ T cells from PBMCs, sampled before stem cell transplantation. In nucleotides, the CDR3 is TGCGCCAGCAGCCAAGCCGGACAGGGGCTTGAGCAGTTCTTC. Translating it yields CASSQAGQGLEQFF.